This T cell receptor (beta chain) was recorded in a study of shared clonotypes between healthy human individuals. TCRdb's copy holds only in-frame clones and misses some; the assay was immunoSEQ multiplex PCR. The sample has about 1.5 million clones; about 98% are singletons. The study drew all its donors from Caucasian adults living in Nashville, Tennessee. The germline gives CDR1 ENHRY, CDR2 SYGVKD. The CDR3 is made up of 15 amino acids. The ends were cut back, 6 bases at V and 2 bases at J, with 14 bases in the middle. V is TRBV10-3 and J is TRBJ1-3; no reliable D call. The TCR comes from a man aged 30 to 39 in good health. The source material was naive CD4+ T cells sorted from blood. Specified subset: CD45RA+ positively selected. The DNA of the CDR3 is TGTGCCATCAGCCGCGGACGTTCCCCTGGAAACACCATATATTTT. Amino acid sequence: CAISRGRSPGNTIYF.